The 10 T cell receptor beta chains below come from one sample, sequenced in a study of response to subunit inactivated influenza vaccine. MiXCR, applied by TCRdb to the RT-PCR reads, yields one record per CDR3 protein. The sample has under 550,000 distinct CDR3 sequences; 7.6% are singletons. Source: PBMCs from blood, taken roughly 24 months after vaccination. The source of these receptors is a man between 45 and 75 years old who received an inactivated influenza vaccine.

The CDR3 spells CASSQRGNYGYTF. The CDR3 region has the DNA TGTGCCAGCAGCCAACGGGGTAACTATGGCTACACCTTC. The chain links TRBV3-1 to TRBJ1-2, with D uncertain. Trimming stripped 2 bases from V and 1 base from J, with 5 bases between. The CDR3 has 13 amino acids. Germline-derived CDR1 and CDR2 are LGHDT and YNNKEL (reference sequence).

This clonotype was detected ten times or more. The chain recombines TRBV4-2 with TRBJ2-3; D assignment may be TRBD1 or TRBD2 (6 bases each). This CDR3 is built from 17 residues. CDR1 and CDR2 from the germline V gene are LGHNA and YNFKEQ. V lost 0 bases and J lost 0, with 13 bases in between. The CDR3 region is CASSQDAGGQSTDTQYF. The CDR3 bases are TGTGCCAGCAGCCAAGATGCTGGGGGGCAGAGCACAGATACGCAGTATTTT.

The rearrangement uses TRBV12-3 or TRBV12-4 and TRBJ2-1; TRBD2 matches 9 bases. The CDR3 is 18 residues long. J gave up 7 bases and V 5 bases, and 18 bases lay outside the gene matches. CDR3 sequence (DNA): TGTGCCAGCAGTCCGCCCGTCGGGGGCGGGGGGGCGAGGAATGAGCAGTTCTTC. This encodes CASSPPVGGGGARNEQFF.

The table lists this clonotype with many counts. The genes are TRBV12-3 or TRBV12-4 and TRBJ2-5; no definite D call. CDR3 length equals 12 residues. The V gene lost 2 bases and the J gene lost 5 bases, with 6 bases spanning the gap. CDR3 sequence reads: CASSLMGETQYF. The CDR3 DNA reads TGTGCCAGCAGTTTAATGGGGGAGACCCAGTACTTC.

The chain employs TRBV6-5 and TRBJ1-5, with 8 bases fitting TRBD1. CDR3 size: 15 residues. Unmatched junction bases numbered 8, after V lost 4 bases and J lost 6 bases. Germline CDR1 reads MNHEY; CDR2 reads SVGAGI. The CDR3 here is CASSSTGARGQPQHF. CDR3 bases: TGTGCCAGCAGTTCGACAGGGGCGCGGGGTCAGCCCCAGCATTTT.

This clonotype was picked up a small number of times. V and J are TRBV29-1 and TRBJ2-3; no clear D gene. The V end lost 4 bases, the J end lost 6 bases, and 17 bases lay between the germline ends. CDR1 is SQVTM, CDR2 ANQGSEA, per germline. This CDR3 is built from 14 residues. The CDR3 region has the DNA TGCAGCGTTGGAGGTCTCCAAGGGTGGGATACGCAGTATTTT. Protein: CSVGGLQGWDTQYF.

This clonotype appeared many times. The chain links TRBV20-1 to TRBJ2-5, with TRBD2 matching over 8 bases. Looked up from germline, CDR1 is DFQATT and CDR2 is SNEGSKA (reference sequence). V shed 3 bases, J shed 5 bases, and the junction held 5 bases outside the gene matches. The CDR3 runs 13 residues. In nucleotides, the CDR3 is TGCAGTGCTAGTGGGGGCGGGAGGGAGACCCAGTACTTC. Translated, it gives CSASGGGRETQYF.

This sequence joins TRBV4-2 and TRBJ2-5; 9 nucleotides line up with TRBD2. Trimming took 1 base from V and 4 from J; bases not matched to a gene: 13. The V gene's germline CDR1 is LGHNA and CDR2 YNFKEQ. This CDR3 comprises 18 residues. CDR3 sequence reads: CASSQGHRLAAPLETQYF. CDR3 DNA sequence: TGTGCCAGCAGCCAAGGGCATAGACTAGCGGCACCCCTAGAGACCCAGTACTTC.

In its sample, this clonotype was seen many times. The chain recombines TRBV7-9 with TRBJ2-5; TRBD2 matches at 12 bases. Germline V gene lookup returns CDR1 SEHNR and CDR2 FQNEAQ (reference sequence). V dropped 7 bases and J dropped 3; count of bases not matched to a gene: 12. This CDR3 region has 17 residues. The DNA for the CDR3 is TGTGCCAGCAACAACCGACTAGCGGGAGAGGTAGAAGAGACCCAGTACTTC. Translation gives CASNNRLAGEVEETQYF.

This clonotype has more than one count but fewer than ten. The chain links TRBV19 to TRBJ1-2; possible D gene TRBD1, 6 bases. Per germline, CDR1 LNHDA and CDR2 SQIVND (reference sequence). The CDR3 loop spans 14 amino acids. The V and J ends lost 6 bases and 4 bases respectively, with 15 bases between them. The CDR3 DNA follows: TGTGCCAGTAGATTAACAGGGTCCGGCTATGGCTACACCTTC. This codes for CASRLTGSGYGYTF.